This passage covers 27 T cell receptor beta chains from one sample sequenced in a study of blood T cell repertoires in COVID-19. Generated by immunoSEQ multiplex PCR, the TCRdb table keeps only in-frame clones and is missing some. Here the sample spans around 170,000 clones, over 80% being singletons. Sequenced material: peripheral blood. The origin of the receptors is a woman in her fifties or sixties with acute or convalescent COVID-19.

The chain carries TRBV7-3 and TRBJ2-1; D remains unclear. The CDR3 spans 13 residues. With 3 bases removed from V and 6 bases from J, the gap between germline ends came to 9 bases. The V gene's germline CDR1 is SGHTA and CDR2 FQGTGA. CDR3 protein: CASSFLAGNEQFF. CDR3 coding DNA: TGTGCCAGCAGCTTCCTCGCAGGCAATGAGCAGTTCTTC.

The CDR3 sequence is CATSDPGTGTYEQYF. The CDR3 nucleotides read TGTGCCACCAGTGATCCCGGGACAGGGACCTACGAGCAGTACTTC. V is TRBV24-1 and J is TRBJ2-7; 9 bases line up with TRBD1. Germline V lookup: CDR1 KGHDR, CDR2 SFDVKD. This CDR3 is 15 amino acids long. J lost 2 bases, V lost 3 bases, and 4 bases had no gene match.

The rearrangement joins TRBV19 to TRBJ2-3, with a weak D call TRBD2 (6 bases). Germline CDR1 LNHDA, CDR2 SQIVND (reference sequence). Trimming pared 5 bases from V and 0 bases from J, leaving 15 bases between. This CDR3 is 16 amino acids long. The CDR3 nucleotides read TGTGCCAGTAGTTACTGGGTGGGGACTAGCACAGATACGCAGTATTTT. Encoded protein: CASSYWVGTSTDTQYF.

This sequence joins TRBV5-1 and TRBJ2-2, with TRBD1 matching 7 bases. The CDR3 is 16 amino acids. J was trimmed by 2 bases and V by 6 bases; bases with no gene match: 10. The V gene's germline CDR1 is SGHRS and CDR2 YFSETQ. CDR3 in amino acids: CASIKDRVENTGELFF. The DNA of the CDR3 is TGCGCCAGCATCAAAGACAGGGTGGAAAACACCGGGGAGCTGTTTTTT.

V gene TRBV10-3 combines with J gene TRBJ2-1, with a tentative D call TRBD2 (7 bases). The germline V gene has CDR1 ENHRY and CDR2 SYGVKD. Deletions cut 8 bases from V and 7 bases from J, with 18 bases between. CDR3 length: 14 amino acids. The CDR3 sequence: CAIRKGGGKNEQFF. The CDR3 bases are TGTGCCATCCGAAAAGGGGGGGGCAAGAATGAGCAGTTCTTC.

CDR3 in amino acids: CASLLMRTNEKLFF. CDR3 coding DNA: TGTGCCAGCCTCTTAATGCGAACTAATGAAAAACTGTTTTTT. The chain has TRBV2 and TRBJ1-4; no definite D call. The CDR3 totals 14 residues. The V and J ends lost 8 bases and 1 base respectively, with 11 bases between them. Germline lookup yields CDR1 SNHLY and CDR2 FYNNEI.

The genes are TRBV11-2 and TRBJ1-2; D gene uncertain. The CDR3 runs 13 residues. From germline, CDR1 is SGHAT and CDR2 FQNNGV. V shed 2 bases and J shed 4 bases, with 8 bases lying between them. CDR3 residues: CASSLYSLYGYTF. The DNA for the CDR3 is TGTGCCAGCAGCTTATACAGTCTCTATGGCTACACCTTC.

The chain couples TRBV5-1 to TRBJ1-1; D might be TRBD1 (5 bases). This CDR3 spans 15 amino acids. With 5 bases removed from V and 0 bases from J, the gap between germline ends came to 14 bases. CDR1 is SGHRS, CDR2 YFSETQ, per germline. The CDR3 region has the DNA TGCGCCAGCAGGTTTCGGGGGGACTTGAACACTGAAGCTTTCTTT. It yields the protein CASRFRGDLNTEAFF.

The genes are TRBV6-5 and TRBJ2-7, with TRBD1 matching over 8 bases. Germline V gives CDR1 MNHEY, CDR2 SVGAGI. The CDR3 extends over 16 amino acids. V trimming: 4 bases; J trimming: 2 bases; junction bases outside the gene matches: 10. The CDR3: CASSFSGTGLTYEQYF. CDR3 DNA: TGTGCCAGCAGTTTTTCCGGGACAGGTTTAACCTACGAGCAGTACTTC.

V usage is TRBV6-2 or TRBV6-3 and J usage is TRBJ1-5; 9 positions match TRBD1. The CDR3 has 15 residues. V gave up 6 bases and J gave up 5 bases; unmatched junction bases: 8. From germline, CDR1 is MNHEY and CDR2 SVGEGT. The CDR3 DNA follows: TGTGCCAGCAGACCTACAGGGGGCAAGGATCAGCCCCAGCATTTT. Protein: CASRPTGGKDQPQHF.

Written as DNA, the CDR3 is TGTGCCAGCACCGCGGACAGTTCTTTCTACGAGCAGTACTTC. This encodes CASTADSSFYEQYF. The chain combines TRBV6-5 with TRBJ2-7, with D possibly TRBD1 on 6 matching bases. CDR1 is MNHEY, CDR2 SVGAGI, per germline. The CDR3 loop spans 14 amino acids. Trimming removed 7 bases from V and 3 bases from J, with 16 bases in between.

CDR3 sequence: CAWSVPGISSGNTIYF. The CDR3 DNA reads TGTGCCTGGAGTGTCCCAGGTATTAGCTCTGGAAACACCATATATTTT. The J gene is TRBJ1-3, the V gene TRBV30; D uncertain. Germline values: CDR1 GTSNPN, CDR2 SVGIG (reference sequence). The CDR3 has 16 amino acids. The ends were cut back, 0 bases at V and 0 bases at J, with 12 bases in the middle.

The J gene is TRBJ2-7, the V gene TRBV9; 11 nucleotides match TRBD1. Germline V gene data show CDR1 as SGDLS and CDR2 as YYNGEE. The junction had 5 bases not matched to a gene; V was cut back by 3 bases and J by 3 bases. The CDR3 loop spans 15 amino acids. The CDR3: CASSAGQGAGYEQYF. CDR3 sequence (DNA): TGTGCCAGCAGCGCCGGACAGGGGGCAGGCTACGAGCAGTACTTC.

This clone occurred once. The chain has TRBV25-1 and TRBJ2-3; D may be TRBD2 (5 bases). V was shortened by 3 bases and J by 0 bases, with 7 bases between the two germline ends. The germline V gene encodes CDR1 MGHDK and CDR2 SYGVNS. The CDR3 totals 14 residues. The CDR3 here is CASSDGLSTDTQYF. The CDR3 nucleotides read TGTGCCAGCAGTGATGGACTCAGCACAGATACGCAGTATTTT.

This clone was recorded a few times. This chain links TRBV2 with TRBJ1-4; D possibly corresponds to TRBD1 (6 bases). The V gene lost 6 bases and the J gene lost 7 bases, with 9 bases spanning the gap. This CDR3 is built from 12 residues. Germline V gene lookup returns CDR1 SNHLY and CDR2 FYNNEI. This CDR3 is CASSSQGEKLFF. The DNA for the CDR3 is TGTGCCAGCAGCTCACAGGGTGAAAAACTGTTTTTT.

The gene calls are TRBV3-1 (or the pseudogene TRBV3-2) and TRBJ2-3; 11 bases line up with TRBD2. Trimming removed 5 bases from V and 6 bases from J; junction bases left unmatched: 7. CDR1 LGHDT and CDR2 YNNKEL come from the germline V gene (reference sequence). The CDR3 is 15 residues long. CDR3 residues: CASSTSGGPSDTQYF. Here the CDR3 DNA reads TGTGCCAGCAGCACTAGCGGGGGACCGTCGGATACGCAGTATTTT.

This clone was seen just once. The gene calls are TRBV2 and TRBJ1-2, with a weak D call TRBD1 (5 bases). CDR1 and CDR2 (germline): SNHLY, FYNNEI. V was trimmed by 11 bases and J by 2 bases, leaving 21 bases between them. The CDR3 is made up of 15 amino acids. The CDR3: CAGKRPVEGNYGYTF. The DNA for the CDR3 is TGTGCCGGCAAGCGACCGGTGGAGGGGAACTATGGCTACACCTTC.

V usage is TRBV9 and J usage is TRBJ1-3; D uncertain. V was trimmed by 3 bases and J by 0 bases, leaving 7 bases between them. Germline V gene data show CDR1 as SGDLS and CDR2 as YYNGEE. This CDR3 spans 14 amino acids. CDR3: CASSDTASGNTIYF. CDR3 DNA sequence: TGTGCCAGCAGCGATACAGCCTCTGGAAACACCATATATTTT.

This chain uses TRBV14 with TRBJ1-1; 8 bases are a match to TRBD1. Per germline, CDR1 SGHDN and CDR2 FVKESK. The trim removed 3 bases at V and 3 bases at J, leaving 6 bases unmatched. The CDR3 contains 15 residues. CDR3 sequence (DNA): TGTGCCAGCAGCCACAGGACAGGGAGGCACACTGAAGCTTTCTTT. Protein product: CASSHRTGRHTEAFF.

This clone was seen only a few times. The chain couples TRBV3-1 (or the pseudogene TRBV3-2) to TRBJ2-3, with TRBD2 matching 7 bases. This CDR3 has 16 amino acids. Germline CDR1 and CDR2: LGHDT and YNNKEL (reference sequence). Trimming cost V 0 bases and J 0 bases; bases outside gene matches: 3. CDR3 nucleotides: TGTGCCAGCAGCCAAGAAGGCGGGGGAAGCACAGATACGCAGTATTTT. It encodes CASSQEGGGSTDTQYF.

The chain joins TRBV10-3 to TRBJ1-3, with D tentatively TRBD1 (6 bases). There are 17 residues in the CDR3. CDR1 ENHRY and CDR2 SYGVKD come from the germline V gene. The V end was cut by 3 bases, the J end by 0 bases, with 15 bases between. CDR3 coding DNA: TGTGCCATCAGTGAACGGGACACCTGGAGCTCTGGAAACACCATATATTTT. Amino acid sequence: CAISERDTWSSGNTIYF.

V and J are TRBV21-1 and TRBJ1-2; the table's D call of TRBD1 was not tested on the DNA. TRBV21-1 represents a pseudogene. This CDR3 has 15 amino acids. CDR3 nucleotide sequence: TGTGCCAGCAGCAAGAAAAGGAGACAGACCGCACTCTACACCTTC. Amino acids: CASSKKRRQTALYTF.

This chain joins TRBV11-3 and TRBJ2-2; 12 bases fit TRBD2. From germline, CDR1 is SGHNT and CDR2 YENEEA. J was trimmed by 3 bases and V by 5 bases; bases with no gene match: 4. CDR3 size: 16 residues. The CDR3 nucleotides read TGTGCCAGCAGCAGAGGACTAGCGGGGTACACCGGGGAGCTGTTTTTT. Protein sequence: CASSRGLAGYTGELFF. Drawing the rest from reference TRBV11-3 and TRBJ2-2, the complete variable domain is EAGVVQSPRYKIIEKKQPVAFWCNPISGHNTLYWYLQNLGQGPELLIRYENEEAVDDSQLPKDRFSAERLKGVDSTLKIQPAELGDSAVYLCASSRGLAGYTGELFFGEGSRLTVL.

This chain uses TRBV6-5 with TRBJ1-2; D remains ambiguous. CDR1 and CDR2 from the germline V gene are MNHEY and SVGAGI. The V and J ends lost 0 bases and 0 bases respectively, with 8 bases between them. The CDR3 covers 15 residues. In DNA, the CDR3 is TGTGCCAGCAGTTACTCGGCCGGGGCTAACTATGGCTACACCTTC. This encodes CASSYSAGANYGYTF.

V usage is TRBV5-4 and J usage is TRBJ1-1; D might be TRBD1 (6 bases). V lost 4 bases and J lost 1, with 17 bases in between. The CDR3 extends over 16 amino acids. Germline V gene data show CDR1 as SGHNT and CDR2 as YYREEE (reference sequence). The CDR3 sequence: CASSPLSTGRNTEAFF. CDR3 in DNA: TGTGCCAGCAGCCCCCTTAGCACAGGGAGGAACACTGAAGCTTTCTTT.

The chain is built from TRBV5-1 and TRBJ1-2; tentatively, D is TRBD1 (6 bases). Germline CDR1 reads SGHRS; CDR2 reads YFSETQ. This CDR3 is built from 13 residues. V was trimmed by 4 bases and J by 5 bases, leaving 12 bases between them. CDR3: CASSHGTTYGYTF. The CDR3 nucleotides read TGCGCCAGCAGCCACGGGACAACGTATGGCTACACCTTC.

The chain uses TRBV6-1 and TRBJ1-1, with unresolved D. The CDR3 is 14 amino acids. Trimming left V 2 bases short and J 3 bases short, with 10 bases between. Germline V gene lookup returns CDR1 MNHNS and CDR2 SASEGT. CDR3 in DNA: TGTGCCAGCAGTGAATCGGGGTTGGACACTGAAGCTTTCTTT. Amino acid sequence: CASSESGLDTEAFF.